Each of the 6 T cell receptor beta chains below was sequenced from the same sample in a study of shared clonotypes between healthy human individuals. The repertoire was sequenced with immunoSEQ multiplex PCR; TCRdb's copy has only in-frame clones and lacks some. The table includes about 1,500,000 clones, roughly 96% detected once. Sequencing input: naive CD4+ T cells sorted from blood. Subset here: CD45RA+ positively selected. These receptors were obtained from a man younger than 45 in good health.

This clone was observed a single time. One junction end disagrees with the germline gene, perhaps due to a read error. V gene TRBV19 combines with J gene TRBJ1-5, with TRBD1 matching 8 bases. Per the germline V gene, CDR1 is LNHDA and CDR2 is SQIVND (reference sequence). The CDR3 has 17 residues. The CDR3 sequence: CASNITPGTGSNQPQHF. DNA of the CDR3: TGTGCCAGTAATATAACCCCCGGGACAGGTTCCAATCAGCCCCAGCATTTT.

Only one count was recorded for this clone. This rearrangement joins TRBV28 to TRBJ1-5; TRBD1 might be the D (5 bases). There are 13 residues in the CDR3. Between the trimmed V and J ends, which lost 3 bases and 6 bases, there was a span of 9 bases. The germline V gene has CDR1 MDHEN and CDR2 SYDVKM. This chain's CDR3 is CASSFQGRQPQHF. The CDR3 DNA follows: TGTGCCAGCAGTTTTCAGGGACGTCAGCCCCAGCATTTT.

This chain connects TRBV6-1 to TRBJ1-1, with D unresolved. The CDR3 runs 14 residues. Deletions cut 5 bases from V and 11 bases from J, with 21 bases between. Germline loops: CDR1 MNHNS, CDR2 SASEGT. In nucleotides, the CDR3 is TGTGCCAGCAGTATCAGTGACTCAACCGCCCCGGCTTTCTTT. As protein: CASSISDSTAPAFF.

This clone was picked up a small number of times. This chain uses TRBV9 with TRBJ2-1; TRBD1 might be the D (6 bases). The CDR3 has 16 residues. The V end lost 0 bases, the J end lost 8 bases, and 18 bases lay between the germline ends. Germline V gives CDR1 SGDLS, CDR2 YYNGEE. This chain's CDR3 is CASSVGQLNRAYEQFF. CDR3 nucleotide sequence: TGTGCCAGCAGCGTAGGACAGCTAAACAGGGCGTATGAGCAGTTCTTC.

The J gene is TRBJ1-2, the V gene TRBV5-1, with D unresolved. V was shortened by 0 bases and J by 4 bases, with 13 bases between the two germline ends. The CDR3 covers 15 residues. The germline CDR1 and CDR2 sequences are SGHRS and YFSETQ. The CDR3, as DNA: TGCGCCAGCAGCTTGGATCCGGCCGGCAGCTATGGCTACACCTTC. This sequence encodes CASSLDPAGSYGYTF. Using reference TRBV5-1 and TRBJ1-2 for the parts outside the CDR3, the full variable domain is KAGVTQTPRYLIKTRGQQVTLSCSPISGHRSVSWYQQTPGQGLQFLFEYFSETQRNKGNFPGRFSGRQFSNSRSEMNVSTLELGDSALYLCASSLDPAGSYGYTFGSGTRLTVV.

The genes are TRBV4-3 and TRBJ1-4, with D possibly being TRBD1 (6 bases). The CDR3 contains 15 residues. V lost 4 bases to trimming and J lost 8 bases, with 17 bases between them. Germline V gene data show CDR1 as LGHNA and CDR2 as YSLEER. The CDR3 sequence: CASSPRSRGDEKLFF. The CDR3 DNA reads TGCGCCAGCAGCCCTCGAAGCAGGGGAGACGAAAAACTGTTTTTT.